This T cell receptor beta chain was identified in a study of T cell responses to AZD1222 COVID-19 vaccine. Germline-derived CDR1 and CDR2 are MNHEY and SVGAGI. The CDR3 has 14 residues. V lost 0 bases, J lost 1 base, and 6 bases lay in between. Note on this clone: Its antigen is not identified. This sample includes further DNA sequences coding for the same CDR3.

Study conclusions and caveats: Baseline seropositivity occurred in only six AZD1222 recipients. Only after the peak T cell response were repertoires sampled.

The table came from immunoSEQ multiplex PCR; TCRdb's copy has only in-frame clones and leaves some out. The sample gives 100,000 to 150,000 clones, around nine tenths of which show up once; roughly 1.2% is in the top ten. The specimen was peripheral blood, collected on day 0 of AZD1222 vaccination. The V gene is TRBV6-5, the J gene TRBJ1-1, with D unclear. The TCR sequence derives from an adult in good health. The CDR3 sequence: CASSYSGGNTEAFF. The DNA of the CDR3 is TGTGCCAGCAGTTACTCGGGAGGGAACACTGAAGCTTTCTTT.